Below, 6 T cell receptor beta chains from the same sample are listed, as sequenced in a study of monozygotic twins with inflammatory bowel disease. From the 5' RACE reads, TCRdb lists one entry per CDR3 protein and no DNA. The sample includes approximately 400,000 distinct CDR3 sequences. Sample: blood. Every receptor here comes from a human donor with ulcerative colitis or Crohn's disease, or a healthy co-twin of an affected twin (not recorded which).

The CDR3 reads CASSYQLTPDYEQYF. The V gene is TRBV6-2 or TRBV6-3, the J gene TRBJ2-7. This CDR3 region has 15 residues. CDR1 is MNHEY and CDR2 is SVGEGT in the germline V gene.

This chain joins TRBV3-1 and TRBJ2-3; TCRdb's D call, TRBD1, is unchecked because there is no DNA. The CDR3 extends over 17 amino acids. CDR1 and CDR2 (germline): LGHDT, YNNKEL (reference sequence). CDR3 region: CASSQDGDGEMADTQYF.

The chain is built from TRBV11-2 and TRBJ2-2; absent DNA, TCRdb's TRBD1 call cannot be checked. Looked up from germline, CDR1 is SGHAT and CDR2 is FQNNGV. CDR3 length equals 13 residues. The CDR3 loop reads CASSGRGHGELFF.

The chain couples TRBV12-3 or TRBV12-4 to TRBJ1-2; TCRdb names TRBD1, which stays unverified in the absence of DNA. CDR3 length: 15 amino acids. CDR3 protein: CASSHGTEFSYGYTF.

The genes are TRBV7-2 and TRBJ2-1; TCRdb returns TRBD1, unconfirmable since there is no DNA. Per the germline V gene, CDR1 is SGHTA and CDR2 is FQGNSA. This CDR3 has 13 residues. The chain's CDR3 is CASSSRAGGEQFF.

The genes are TRBV28 and TRBJ2-2; TCRdb reports TRBD2, a call that lacks DNA to check it against. This CDR3 region has 15 residues. Looked up from germline, CDR1 is MDHEN and CDR2 is SYDVKM. This CDR3 reads CASRPGLAIPGELFF.